This T cell receptor (beta chain) was captured in a study of shared clonotypes between healthy human individuals. The CDR3 contains 14 residues. V shed 5 bases and J 8 bases; nucleotides not matched to a gene: 8. CDR1 MNHNY and CDR2 SVGAGI come from the germline V gene (reference sequence). Clones were sequenced by immunoSEQ multiplex PCR, and TCRdb holds only the in-frame ones, with some missing. The sample contains 2 million to 2.5 million clones, approximately 95% of which appear only once. This clonotype originated in a man between 18 and 29 years old in good health. The specimen was naive CD4+ T cells sorted from blood. The subset: CD45RA+ positively selected. This sequence joins TRBV6-6 and TRBJ1-4; 7 positions agree with TRBD1. CDR3 sequence reads: CASSPGDREEKLFF. CDR3 nucleotide sequence: TGTGCCAGCAGTCCAGGAGACAGGGAGGAAAAACTGTTTTTT.